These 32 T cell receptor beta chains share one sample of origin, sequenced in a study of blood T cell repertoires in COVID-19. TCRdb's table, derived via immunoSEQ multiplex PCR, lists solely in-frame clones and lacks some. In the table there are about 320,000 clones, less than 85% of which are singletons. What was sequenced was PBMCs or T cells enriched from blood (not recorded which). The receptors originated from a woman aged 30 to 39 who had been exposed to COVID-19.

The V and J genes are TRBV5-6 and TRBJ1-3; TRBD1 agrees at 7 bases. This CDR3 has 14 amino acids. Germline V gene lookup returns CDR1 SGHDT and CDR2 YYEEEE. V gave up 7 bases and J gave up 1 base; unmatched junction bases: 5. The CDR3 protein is CASSDRPSGNTIYF. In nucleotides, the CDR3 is TGTGCCAGCTCGGACAGGCCTTCTGGAAACACCATATATTTT.

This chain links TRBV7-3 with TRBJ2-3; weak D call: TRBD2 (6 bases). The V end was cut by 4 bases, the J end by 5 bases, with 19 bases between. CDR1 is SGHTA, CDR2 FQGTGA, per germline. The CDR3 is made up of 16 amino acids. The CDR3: CASSWGGRGVRDTQYF. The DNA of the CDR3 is TGTGCCAGCAGCTGGGGAGGAAGAGGGGTGAGAGATACGCAGTATTTT.

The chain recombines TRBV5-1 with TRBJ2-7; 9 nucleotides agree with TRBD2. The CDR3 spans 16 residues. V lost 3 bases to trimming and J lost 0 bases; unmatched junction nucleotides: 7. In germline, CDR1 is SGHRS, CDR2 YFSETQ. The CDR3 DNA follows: TGCGCCAGCAGCTCCGGACTAGCGCCTAGCTCCTACGAGCAGTACTTC. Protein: CASSSGLAPSSYEQYF.

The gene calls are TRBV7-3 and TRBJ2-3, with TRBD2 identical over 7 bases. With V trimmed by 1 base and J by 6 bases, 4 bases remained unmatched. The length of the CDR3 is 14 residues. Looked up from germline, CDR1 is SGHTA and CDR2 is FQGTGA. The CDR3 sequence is CASSLSGSRDTQYF. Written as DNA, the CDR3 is TGTGCCAGCAGCTTAAGCGGGAGTCGCGATACGCAGTATTTT.

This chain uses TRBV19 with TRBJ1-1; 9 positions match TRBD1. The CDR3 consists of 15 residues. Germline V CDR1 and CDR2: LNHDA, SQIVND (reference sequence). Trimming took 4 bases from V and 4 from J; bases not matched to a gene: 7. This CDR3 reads CASSTRTGAGTEAFF. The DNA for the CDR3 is TGTGCCAGTAGTACCCGGACAGGGGCCGGCACTGAAGCTTTCTTT.

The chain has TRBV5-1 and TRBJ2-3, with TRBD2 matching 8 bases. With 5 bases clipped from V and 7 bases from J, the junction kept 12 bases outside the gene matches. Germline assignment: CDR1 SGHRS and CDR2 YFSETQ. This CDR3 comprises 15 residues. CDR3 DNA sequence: TGCGCCAGCAGGTCAGCGGGAGAGGAGACAAATACGCAGTATTTT. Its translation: CASRSAGEETNTQYF.

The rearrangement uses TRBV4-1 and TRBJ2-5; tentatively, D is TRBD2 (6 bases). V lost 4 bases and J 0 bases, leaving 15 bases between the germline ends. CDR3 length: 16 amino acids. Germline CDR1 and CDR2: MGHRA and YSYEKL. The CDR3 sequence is CASSPAGRPNQETQYF. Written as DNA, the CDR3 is TGCGCCAGCAGCCCCGCGGGGAGACCGAACCAAGAGACCCAGTACTTC.

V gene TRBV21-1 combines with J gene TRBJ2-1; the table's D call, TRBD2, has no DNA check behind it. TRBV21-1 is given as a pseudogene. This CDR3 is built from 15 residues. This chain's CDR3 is CASRFLAGRYNEQFF. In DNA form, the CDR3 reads TGTGCCAGCCGATTCCTAGCGGGCCGCTACAATGAGCAGTTCTTC.

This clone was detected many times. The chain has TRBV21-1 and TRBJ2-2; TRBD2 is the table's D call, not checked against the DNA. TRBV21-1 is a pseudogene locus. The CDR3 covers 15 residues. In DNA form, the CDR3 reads TGTGCCAGCAGCAAAGCCCGGGGGAACACCGGGGAGCTGTTTTTT. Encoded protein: CASSKARGNTGELFF.

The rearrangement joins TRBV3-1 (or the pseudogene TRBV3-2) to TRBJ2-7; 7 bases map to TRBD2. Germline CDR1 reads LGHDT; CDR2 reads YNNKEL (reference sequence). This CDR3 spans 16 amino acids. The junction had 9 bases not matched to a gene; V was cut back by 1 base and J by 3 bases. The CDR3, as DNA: TGTGCCAGCAGCCAAGTCGGGAGGACTCGCAACTACGAGCAGTACTTC. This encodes CASSQVGRTRNYEQYF.

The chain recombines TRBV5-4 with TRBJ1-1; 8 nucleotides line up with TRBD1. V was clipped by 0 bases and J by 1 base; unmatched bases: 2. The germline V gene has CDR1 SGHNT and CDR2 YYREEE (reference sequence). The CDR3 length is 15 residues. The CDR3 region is CASSLGGQGNTEAFF. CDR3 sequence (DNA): TGTGCCAGCAGCTTGGGCGGACAGGGGAACACTGAAGCTTTCTTT. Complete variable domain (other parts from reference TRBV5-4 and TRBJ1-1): ETGVTQSPTHLIKTRGQQVTLRCSSQSGHNTVSWYQQALGQGPQFIFQYYREEENGRGNFPPRFSGLQFPNYSSELNVNALELDDSALYLCASSLGGQGNTEAFFGQGTRLTVV.

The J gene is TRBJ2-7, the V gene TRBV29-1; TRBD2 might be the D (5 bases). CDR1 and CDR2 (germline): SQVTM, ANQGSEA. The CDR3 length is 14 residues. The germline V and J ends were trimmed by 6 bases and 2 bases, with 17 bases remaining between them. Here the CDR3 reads CSVAGPLGAYEQYF. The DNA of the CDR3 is TGCAGCGTCGCAGGACCGCTGGGAGCCTACGAGCAGTACTTC.

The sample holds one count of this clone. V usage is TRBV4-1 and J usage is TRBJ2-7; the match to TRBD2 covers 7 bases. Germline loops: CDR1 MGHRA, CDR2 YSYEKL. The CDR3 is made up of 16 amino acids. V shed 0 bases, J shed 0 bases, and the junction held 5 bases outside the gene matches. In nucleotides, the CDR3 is TGCGCCAGCAGCCAAGACTATCGCGGGAGCTCCTACGAGCAGTACTTC. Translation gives CASSQDYRGSSYEQYF.

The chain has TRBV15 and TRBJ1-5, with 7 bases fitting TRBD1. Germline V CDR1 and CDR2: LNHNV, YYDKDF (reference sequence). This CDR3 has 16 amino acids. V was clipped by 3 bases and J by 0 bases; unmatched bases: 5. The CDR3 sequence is CATSSGTASSNQPQHF. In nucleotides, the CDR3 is TGTGCCACCAGCAGTGGGACAGCCTCTAGCAATCAGCCCCAGCATTTT.

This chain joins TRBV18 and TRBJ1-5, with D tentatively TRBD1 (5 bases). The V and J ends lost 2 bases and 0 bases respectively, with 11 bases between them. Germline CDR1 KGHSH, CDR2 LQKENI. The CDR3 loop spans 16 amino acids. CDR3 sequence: CASSPYPDSSNQPQHF. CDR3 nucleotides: TGTGCCAGCTCACCATACCCCGACAGTAGCAATCAGCCCCAGCATTTT.

For the CDR3, the DNA is TGCAGCGGAAAAATAAGGGCGCGGGGTAATGAAAAACTGTTTTTT. As protein: CSGKIRARGNEKLFF. The chain employs TRBV29-1 and TRBJ1-4; D is ambiguous. This CDR3 is built from 15 residues. Between the trimmed V and J ends, which lost 7 bases and 4 bases, there was a span of 19 bases. Germline V CDR1 and CDR2: SQVTM, ANQGSEA. Combining the CDR3 with reference TRBV29-1 and TRBJ1-4 gives the whole variable domain SAVISQKPSRDICQRGTSLTIQCQVDSQVTMMFWYRQQPGQSLTLIATANQGSEATYESGFVIDKFPISRPNLTFSTLTVSNMSPEDSSIYLCSGKIRARGNEKLFFGSGTQLSVL.

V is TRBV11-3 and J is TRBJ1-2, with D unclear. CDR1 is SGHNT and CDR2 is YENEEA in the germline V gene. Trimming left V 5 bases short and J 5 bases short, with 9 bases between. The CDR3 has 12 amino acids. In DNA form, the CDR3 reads TGTGCCAGCAGCGTTAAAATGTATGGCTACACCTTC. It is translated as CASSVKMYGYTF. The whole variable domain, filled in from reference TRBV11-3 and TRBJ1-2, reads EAGVVQSPRYKIIEKKQPVAFWCNPISGHNTLYWYLQNLGQGPELLIRYENEEAVDDSQLPKDRFSAERLKGVDSTLKIQPAELGDSAVYLCASSVKMYGYTFGSGTRLTVV.

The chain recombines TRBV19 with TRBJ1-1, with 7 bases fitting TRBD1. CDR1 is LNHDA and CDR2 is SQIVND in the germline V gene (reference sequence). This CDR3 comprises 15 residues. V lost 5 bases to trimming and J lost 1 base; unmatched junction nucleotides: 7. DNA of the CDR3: TGTGCCAGTAGTCCGGGGACAGAATGGAACACTGAAGCTTTCTTT. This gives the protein CASSPGTEWNTEAFF.

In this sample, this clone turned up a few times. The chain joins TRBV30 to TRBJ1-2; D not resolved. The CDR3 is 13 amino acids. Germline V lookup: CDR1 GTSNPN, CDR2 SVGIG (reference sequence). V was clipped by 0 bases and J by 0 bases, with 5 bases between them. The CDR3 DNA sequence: TGTGCCTGGAGTGTTACACCTAACTATGGCTACACCTTC. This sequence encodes CAWSVTPNYGYTF.

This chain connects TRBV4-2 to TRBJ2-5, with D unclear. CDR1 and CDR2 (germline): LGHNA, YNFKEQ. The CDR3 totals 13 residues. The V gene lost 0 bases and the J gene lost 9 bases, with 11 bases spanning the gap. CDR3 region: CASSQDFRTPQYF. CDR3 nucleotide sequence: TGTGCCAGCAGCCAAGACTTCAGAACGCCCCAGTACTTC.

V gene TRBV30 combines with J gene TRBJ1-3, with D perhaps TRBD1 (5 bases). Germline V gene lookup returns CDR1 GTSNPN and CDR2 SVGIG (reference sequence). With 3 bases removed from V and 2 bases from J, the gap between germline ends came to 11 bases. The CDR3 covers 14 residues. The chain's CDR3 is CAWRRGSTGNTIYF. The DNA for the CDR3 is TGTGCCTGGAGAAGGGGCAGCACTGGAAACACCATATATTTT.

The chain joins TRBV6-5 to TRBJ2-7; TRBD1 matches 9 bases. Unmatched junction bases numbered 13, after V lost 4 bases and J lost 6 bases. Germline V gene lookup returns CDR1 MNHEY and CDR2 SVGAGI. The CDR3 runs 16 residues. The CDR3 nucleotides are TGTGCCAGCAGTTTCGGTACCGGGACAGGGTTGGGCGAGCAGTACTTC. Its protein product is CASSFGTGTGLGEQYF.

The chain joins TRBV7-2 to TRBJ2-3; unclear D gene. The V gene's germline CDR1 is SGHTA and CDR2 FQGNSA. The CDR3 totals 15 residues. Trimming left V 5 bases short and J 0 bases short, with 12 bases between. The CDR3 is CASSRSLTSTDTQYF. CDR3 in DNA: TGTGCCAGCAGCCGTAGCCTTACTAGCACAGATACGCAGTATTTT.

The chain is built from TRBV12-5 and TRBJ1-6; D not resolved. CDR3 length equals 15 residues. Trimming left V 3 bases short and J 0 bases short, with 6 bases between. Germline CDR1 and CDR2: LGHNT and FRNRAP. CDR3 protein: CASGFEGSYNSPLHF. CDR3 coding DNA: TGTGCTAGTGGTTTCGAGGGCTCCTATAATTCACCCCTCCACTTT.

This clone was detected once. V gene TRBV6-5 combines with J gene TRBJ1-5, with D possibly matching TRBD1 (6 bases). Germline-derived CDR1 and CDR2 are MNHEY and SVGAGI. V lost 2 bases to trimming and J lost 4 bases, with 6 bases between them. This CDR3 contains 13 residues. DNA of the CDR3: TGTGCCAGCAGTTACGACAGGAATCAGCCCCAGCATTTT. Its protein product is CASSYDRNQPQHF.

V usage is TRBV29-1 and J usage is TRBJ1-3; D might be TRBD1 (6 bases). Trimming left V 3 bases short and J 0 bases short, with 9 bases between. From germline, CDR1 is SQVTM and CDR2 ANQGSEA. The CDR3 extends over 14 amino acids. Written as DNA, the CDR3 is TGCAGCGTTGACGGACAGAGCTCTGGAAACACCATATATTTT. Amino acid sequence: CSVDGQSSGNTIYF.

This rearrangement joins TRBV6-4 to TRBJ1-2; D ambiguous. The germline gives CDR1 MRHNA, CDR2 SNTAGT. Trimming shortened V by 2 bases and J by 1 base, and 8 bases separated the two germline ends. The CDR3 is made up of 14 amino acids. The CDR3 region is CASSDNEFNYGYTF. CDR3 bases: TGTGCCAGCAGTGACAACGAGTTTAACTATGGCTACACCTTC.

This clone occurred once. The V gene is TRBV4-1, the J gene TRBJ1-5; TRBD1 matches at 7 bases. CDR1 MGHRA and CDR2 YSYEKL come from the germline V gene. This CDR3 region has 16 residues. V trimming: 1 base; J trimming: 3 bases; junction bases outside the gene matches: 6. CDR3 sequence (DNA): TGCGCCAGCAGCCAAGTTGAAGGGACAGTCAATCAGCCCCAGCATTTT. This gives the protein CASSQVEGTVNQPQHF.

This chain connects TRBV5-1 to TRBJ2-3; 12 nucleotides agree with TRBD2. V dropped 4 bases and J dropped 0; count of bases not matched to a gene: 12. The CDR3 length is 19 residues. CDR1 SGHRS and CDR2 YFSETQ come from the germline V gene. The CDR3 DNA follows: TGCGCCAGCAGCCCGCTAACTAGCGGGGGGATAATTAGCACAGATACGCAGTATTTT. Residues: CASSPLTSGGIISTDTQYF.

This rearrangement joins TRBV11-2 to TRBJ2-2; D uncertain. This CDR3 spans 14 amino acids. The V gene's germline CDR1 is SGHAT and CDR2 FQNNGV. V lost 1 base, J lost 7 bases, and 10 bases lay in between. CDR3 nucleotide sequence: TGTGCCAGCAGCTTAGTTGGCGCGGTCGGGGAGCTGTTTTTT. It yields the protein CASSLVGAVGELFF.

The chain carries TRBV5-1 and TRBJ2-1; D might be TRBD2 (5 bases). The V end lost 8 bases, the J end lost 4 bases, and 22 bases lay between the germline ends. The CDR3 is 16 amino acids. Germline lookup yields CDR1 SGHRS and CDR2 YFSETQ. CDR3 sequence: CASGGRISTTYNEQFF. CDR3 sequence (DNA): TGCGCCAGTGGAGGACGAATCTCCACTACTTACAATGAGCAGTTCTTC.

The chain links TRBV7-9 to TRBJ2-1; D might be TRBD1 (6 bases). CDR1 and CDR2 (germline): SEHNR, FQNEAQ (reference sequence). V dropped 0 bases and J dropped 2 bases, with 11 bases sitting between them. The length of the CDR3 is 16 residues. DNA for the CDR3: TGTGCCAGCAGCTTAGCCAGGGGTCCTACCTACAATGAGCAGTTCTTC. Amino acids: CASSLARGPTYNEQFF.